This TCR beta chain was captured by sequencing in a study of long-term antiretroviral therapy in people with HIV. A v3.0 immunoSEQ assay was performed at survey level. TCRdb's table, derived via immunoSEQ multiplex PCR, lists solely in-frame clones and lacks some. The sample holds some 22,000 clones; 70% to 90% are singletons and the top ten take around 4.6%. The receptor comes from a man aged 55 to 69 with HIV. The source material was unsorted PBMCs, sampled 1.3 years after starting antiretroviral therapy.

This CDR3 reads CASSRHGTQGIYGYTF. The CDR3 region has the DNA TGTGCCAGCAGTCGCCACGGGACTCAGGGGATCTATGGCTACACCTTC. V is TRBV6-6 and J is TRBJ1-2; D possibly corresponds to TRBD1 (6 bases). CDR1 and CDR2 (germline): MNHNY, SVGAGI (reference sequence). The CDR3 contains 16 residues. V was cut by 5 bases and J by 4 bases, with 20 bases left in between.